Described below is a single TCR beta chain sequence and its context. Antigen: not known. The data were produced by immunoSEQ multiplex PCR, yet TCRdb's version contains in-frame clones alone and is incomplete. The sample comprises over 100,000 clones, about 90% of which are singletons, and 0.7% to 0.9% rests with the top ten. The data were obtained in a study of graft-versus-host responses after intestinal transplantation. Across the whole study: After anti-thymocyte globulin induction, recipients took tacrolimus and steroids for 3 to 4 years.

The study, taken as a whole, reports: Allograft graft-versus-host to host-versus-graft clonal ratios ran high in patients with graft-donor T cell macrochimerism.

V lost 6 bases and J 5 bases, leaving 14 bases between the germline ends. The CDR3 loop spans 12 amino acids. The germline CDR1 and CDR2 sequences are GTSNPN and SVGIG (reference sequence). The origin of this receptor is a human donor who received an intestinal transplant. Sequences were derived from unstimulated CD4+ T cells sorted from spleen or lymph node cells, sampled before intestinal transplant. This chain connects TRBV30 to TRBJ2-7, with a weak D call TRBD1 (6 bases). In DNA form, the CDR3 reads TGTGCCTGTCTTCGACAGGCCCACGAGCAGTACTTC. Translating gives CACLRQAHEQYF. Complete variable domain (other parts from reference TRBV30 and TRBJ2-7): SQTIHQWPATLVQPVGSPLSLECTVEGTSNPNLYWYRQAAGRGLQLLFYSVGIGQISSEVPQNLSASRPQDRQFILSSKKLLLSDSGFYLCACLRQAHEQYFGPGTRLTVT.